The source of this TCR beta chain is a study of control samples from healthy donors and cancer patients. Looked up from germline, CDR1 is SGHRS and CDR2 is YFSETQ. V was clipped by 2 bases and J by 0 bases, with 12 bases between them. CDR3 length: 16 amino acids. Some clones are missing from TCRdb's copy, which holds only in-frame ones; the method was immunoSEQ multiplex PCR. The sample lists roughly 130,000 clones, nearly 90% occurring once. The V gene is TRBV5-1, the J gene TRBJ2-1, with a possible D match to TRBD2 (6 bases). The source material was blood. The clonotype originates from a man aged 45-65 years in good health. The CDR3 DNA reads TGCGCCAGCAGCTTTGGGGGGACCGTCTCCTACAATGAGCAGTTCTTC. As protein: CASSFGGTVSYNEQFF. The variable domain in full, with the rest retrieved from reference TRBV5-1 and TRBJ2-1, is KAGVTQTPRYLIKTRGQQVTLSCSPISGHRSVSWYQQTPGQGLQFLFEYFSETQRNKGNFPGRFSGRQFSNSRSEMNVSTLELGDSALYLCASSFGGTVSYNEQFFGPGTRLTVL.